This T cell receptor beta chain was recovered during a study of T cells after posttransplantation cyclophosphamide. This table comes from immunoSEQ multiplex PCR, and its TCRdb copy is limited to in-frame clones, with some not included. The sample carries roughly 14,000 clones, approximately 83% recorded once. Study conclusions and caveats: Blood and skin or GI T cell repertoires showed limited TRB overlap. Recipient CMV seropositivity and CMV reactivation strongly tracked TRB clonality.

As for this clone: Its specificity is not known.

This related bone marrow graft donor gave peripheral blood on the day of marrow donation. Specimen: memory CD4+ T cells sorted from PBMCs. This clonotype originated in a man aged 45 to 65 in good health, CMV-negative, and a related stem cell transplant donor.

CDR3 residues: CASSLGTGAGELFF. The DNA for the CDR3 is TGTGCCAGCAGCTTGGGGACAGGGGCCGGGGAGCTGTTTTTT. The chain has TRBV5-4 and TRBJ2-2; 9 nucleotides agree with TRBD1. CDR1 and CDR2 (germline): SGHNT, YYREEE (reference sequence). V lost 0 bases to trimming and J lost 6 bases; unmatched junction nucleotides: 0. This CDR3 comprises 14 residues.